This T cell receptor (beta chain) stems from a study of blood T cells in healthy people across ages. Overall study findings and caveats: Versus aged donors, long-lived donors had higher diversity and more naive CD4+ cells. PBMC samples, being unsorted, prevented any conclusive comparison of naive and antigen-experienced cells.

Primed by a sample-barcoded 5' primer and a J-beta primer mix, a second PCR proceeded for 7 to 11 cycles. TCRdb redid the calling of the 5' RACE reads with MiXCR, one entry per CDR3 protein. This sample yields hundreds of thousands of distinct CDR3 sequences, of which roughly 45% are seen a single time; around 20% belongs to the top ten. Germline V gene lookup returns CDR1 SGHTA and CDR2 FQGNSA. The CDR3 loop spans 13 amino acids. The V gene end was trimmed by 11 bases and the J gene end by 4 bases; junction bases not matched to a gene: 6. The donors, all healthy, were Caucasians living in Russia, aged roughly 6 to 100. Isolating PBMCs gave at least 7 million of these cells per sample. For this clonotype: The antigen remains unidentified.

The source is a woman aged 60-75 years in good health. V is TRBV7-2 and J is TRBJ2-5; 11 bases match TRBD2. The sequenced sample was blood. The CDR3 reads CADGLAGGETQYF. The DNA of the CDR3 is TGTGCCGACGGACTAGCGGGCGGAGAGACCCAGTACTTC. The variable domain in full, completed from reference TRBV7-2 and TRBJ2-5, reads GAGVSQSPSNKVTEKGKDVELRCDPISGHTALYWYRQSLGQGLEFLIYFQGNSAPDKSGLPSDRFSAERTGGSVSTLTIQRTQQEDSAVYLCADGLAGGETQYFGPGTRLLVL.